A selection of T cell receptor beta chains follows, all from one sample in a study of T cells in Graves' hyperthyroidism and ophthalmopathy. TCRdb recomputed calls from the multiplex PCR reads with MiXCR, one row per CDR3 protein. Among about 350,000 distinct CDR3 sequences listed, around 14% were seen once. Sequencing was performed on blood. The receptors derive from a young woman with Graves' hyperthyroidism. Both conserved end residues are part of each CDR3. D genes are given only for firm matches. Expanded clones get a size class; other rows say once, few or many, or leave the size out.

V	D	J	size	DNA	CDR3
TRBV29-1	-	TRBJ1-3	few	TGCAGCGTTGTCGGGGGAAACACCATATATTTT	CSVVGGNTIYF
TRBV6-5	-	TRBJ1-1	few	TGTGCCAGCAGTTTAACGCGGGGGAACGCTGAAGCTTTCTTT	CASSLTRGNAEAFF
TRBV2	-	TRBJ2-7	many	TGTGCCAGCAGTGCTGAGGACTTCTCCTACGAGCAGTACTTC	CASSAEDFSYEQYF
TRBV18	-	TRBJ2-2	few	TGTGCCAGCTCATACGGGACTCCGAACACCGGGGAGCTGTTTTTT	CASSYGTPNTGELFF
TRBV4-3	TRBD1	TRBJ1-4	-	TGCGCCAGCAGTAGACAGGGTGAAGGTACACTGTTTTTT	CASSRQGEGTLFF
TRBV12-3/TRBV12-4	-	TRBJ2-3	many	TGTGCCAGCAGTCCAACGGGACGGCTCACAGATACGCAGTATTTT	CASSPTGRLTDTQYF
TRBV24-1	-	TRBJ2-3	few	TGTGCCACCAGTGGGGGGGCGGATACGCAGTATTTT	CATSGGADTQYF
TRBV11-2	-	TRBJ2-6	many	TGTGCCAGCAGCGCCTCGACTGGGGCCAACGTCCTGACTTTC	CASSASTGANVLTF
TRBV14	-	TRBJ2-6	-	TGTGCCAGCAGCTTATTCAGGGAAGGGGCCAACGTCCTGACTTTC	CASSLFREGANVLTF
TRBV28	TRBD1	TRBJ2-5	once	TGTGCCAGCCGAAAATTTCCGGGACAGGGGGCCCAAGAGACCCAGTACTTC	CASRKFPGQGAQETQYF
TRBV5-4	-	TRBJ2-5	-	TGTGCCAGCAGCTTCTTCCCGGGAGAGACCCAGTACTTC	CASSFFPGETQYF
TRBV7-2	TRBD1	TRBJ2-6	many	TGTGCCAGCAGCTTAGTGAGACAGGGCTTCTCTGGGGCCAACGTCCTGACTTTC	CASSLVRQGFSGANVLTF
TRBV24-1	-	TRBJ2-5	few	TGTGCCACCAAGATCCACAGGAGGGACCGAGAGACCCAGTACTTC	CATKIHRRDRETQYF
TRBV3-1	-	TRBJ2-7	-	TGTGCCAGCAGCTCAACTAACTACGAGCAGTACTTC	CASSSTNYEQYF
TRBV29-1	-	TRBJ2-4	-	TGCAGCGTTGAAGATCTTGGTAGCGGTGGGCTAGCCAAAAACATTCAGTACTTC	CSVEDLGSGGLAKNIQYF
TRBV15	-	TRBJ2-5	-	TGTGCCACCAGCAGACAGGGTTTTCAAGAGACCCAGTACTTC	CATSRQGFQETQYF
TRBV5-5	-	TRBJ2-1	-	TGTGCCAGCAGCTTATCGGGGACCTACAATGAGCAGTTCTTC	CASSLSGTYNEQFF